This T cell receptor (beta chain) came from a study of cytomegalovirus exposure and HLA in healthy donors. Broader study findings: Researchers reported in a later analysis that common viral pathogens appeared linked to several top clusters. Productive status was seen about 90% or about 30% of the time for most TCR beta V segments in an earlier analysis.

A note on this clone: What it binds is not known.

60 Vbeta and 13 Jbeta primers were used in PCR. The assay was immunoSEQ multiplex PCR, and TCRdb's table has in-frame clones only and misses some. The sample lists 200,000 or so clones, around 86% occurring once. The sample was PBMCs. The clonotype was recovered from a man aged 40-49 years in good health and CMV-seropositive.

The chain's CDR3 is CASSRGWGGEQFF. For the CDR3, the DNA is TGTGCCAGCAGCCGCGGCTGGGGGGGGGAGCAGTTCTTC. This chain links TRBV5-6 with TRBJ2-1; TRBD2 matches at 7 bases. V shed 4 bases and J 10 bases; nucleotides not matched to a gene: 8. The CDR3 sequence is 13 residues long. Germline V gene lookup returns CDR1 SGHDT and CDR2 YYEEEE.